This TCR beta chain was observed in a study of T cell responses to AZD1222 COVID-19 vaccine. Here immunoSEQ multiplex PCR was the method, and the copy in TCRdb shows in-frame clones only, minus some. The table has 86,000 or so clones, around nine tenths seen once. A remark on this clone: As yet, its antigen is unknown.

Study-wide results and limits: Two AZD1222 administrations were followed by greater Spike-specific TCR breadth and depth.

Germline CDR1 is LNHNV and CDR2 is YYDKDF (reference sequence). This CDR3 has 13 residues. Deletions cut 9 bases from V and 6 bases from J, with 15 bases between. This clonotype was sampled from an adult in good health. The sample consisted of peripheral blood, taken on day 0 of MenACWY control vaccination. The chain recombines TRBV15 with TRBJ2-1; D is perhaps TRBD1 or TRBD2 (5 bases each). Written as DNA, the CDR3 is TGTGCCACTCGGGGCCCTCAACCCAATGAGCAGTTCTTC. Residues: CATRGPQPNEQFF.